This TCR beta chain was sequenced in a study of shared clonotypes between healthy human individuals (dated by TCRdb to between 2020 and 2021). Broadly, across the study: A few men and a couple of women, aged 18 to 49 years, made up the cohort. Blood TCR repertoires of a handful of healthy adults were deeply sequenced to estimate repertoire size and the extent of clonotype sharing between individuals. To increase sequencing depth and limit assay-specific biases, TCR repertoire library preparation and sequencing were carried out by different laboratories using diverse techniques. For each donor, three plates each were used for CD4 naive and CD4 memory, two plates were used for CD8 naive, and one plate was used for CD8 memory. Leukapheresis yielded between about 0.85 and 9.5 billion PBMCs per donor. General study outcomes and caveats: Because the study included a small number of donors, the genetic and exposure-history diversity represented was limited. Based on pairwise subsampling, the degree of clonotype sharing among donors was expected to be affected by sequencing depth. Even with the large sequencing depth, rarefaction of the sorted-subset datasets indicated that sequencing was incomplete. Clonotypes shared by all four sorted-subset donors showed higher generation probabilities than non-shared clonotypes. Sharing across a few donors was observed for approximately 5% of naive CD4, 3% to 3.5% of naive CD8, about 2.5% of memory CD4, and about 0.4% of memory CD8 clonotypes. Larger estimated clonotype richness was generally found for naive subsets than for memory subsets. Sampling was limited to blood, and TCR repertoires in tissue likely differ from TCR repertoires in blood.

Using the deep immunoSEQ assay, multiplex PCR amplified TCR CDR3 regions from genomic DNA. For each cell subset, the extracted genomic DNA was distributed evenly across all wells of several immunoSEQ 96-well plates, and each plate served as one replicate. For sorted subsets, approximately 190 ng of genomic DNA, equivalent to 25,000 to 35,000 T cell genomes, went into each replicate PCR. Purified libraries were measured with a Qubit 3.0 fluorometer, size-checked on a Bioanalyzer 2100, and measured again with the KAPA Library Quantification kit. A separate single-read 150-cycle Illumina NextSeq 550 flow cell was used to sequence each immunoSEQ 96-well plate. The study's processing was this. The immunoSEQ output contained only junctional sequences without quality scores, so filtering could not match that applied to full-length reads. Sequences were annotated with PyIR, a Python wrapper for IgBLAST v1.9, and V/J genes and CDR3 were assigned using IMGT germline references. Any read was removed if the V/J assignment was weak (E-value above 1e-6), the CDR3 was missing, or the read contained stop codons, out-of-frame junctions, or ambiguous translated residues. V3J clonotypes were defined as sequences sharing an identical inferred V gene, J gene, and CDR3 amino acid sequence. Percentage overlap between repertoires was calculated by dividing the number of shared unique clonotypes by the size of the smaller repertoire. Repertoire richness was assessed with RTK rarefaction, the Chao1 estimator, and Recon v2.1 estimates of unobserved clonotypes. Generation probabilities were computed with OLGA for all TCRbeta clonotypes obtained by the gDNA method from a few donors. TCRdb mirrors the immuneACCESS table, restricted to in-frame sequences. Some clones are absent from its copies; in checked studies, under half trace to an unresolved V gene, and the reason for the others is unknown. V and J calls and clone size come straight from that table; D and trimming were deduced from the DNA. Counted in this sample were 2 million to 3 million clones; 80% to 95% of them appeared once. The top ten clones comprise approximately 0.36% of the sample.

Worth noting for this clone: Its antigen remains unidentified. No much larger clone exists at a distance of one base, and base qualities are not known.

CDR1 and CDR2 (SQVTM, ANQGSEA) derive from the germline V gene. V gives up 6 bases and J gives up 2 bases, and the segment between their germline ends measures 18 bases. Including the terminal cysteine and phenylalanine, the CDR3 comprises 15 residues. Solely the CDR3 DNA is kept, with 45 bases framed from the first base. The donors were healthy, HIV-negative adults who had no recently reported acute infections or vaccinations. All donors were Caucasian adults living in Nashville, Tennessee, USA. Magnetic negative selection was used to enrich CD4+ T cells, after which naive cells were positively selected on CD45RA and the negative fraction became the memory subset. Blood was collected by leukapheresis, and PBMCs were isolated by Ficoll-Histopaque density gradient centrifugation and then cryopreserved in liquid nitrogen vapor phase. Analytical flow cytometry was used to check the purity and quantity of each magnetically sorted T cell population. Genomic DNA was isolated from every sorted fraction and measured by UV absorbance on a Nanodrop 2000c.

The sample consisted of naive CD4+ T cells from PBMCs. The cell subset or site label on this specimen signifies: CD45RA+ positively selected. The chain is encoded by TRBV29-1 joined to TRBJ2-3; the D gene is possibly TRBD2, with 6 bases matching. The origin of this receptor is a man aged 18 to 29 in good health. Some clones in this sample may be carry-over from other donors' samples. The DNA sequence is TGCAGCGTGATCGGAAGGGCGGGACCCACAGATACGCAGTATTTT. Translated, this is CSVIGRAGPTDTQYF.